Listed below are T cell receptor beta chains from one sample, sequenced in a study of cytomegalovirus exposure and HLA in healthy donors. Clones were sequenced by immunoSEQ multiplex PCR, and TCRdb holds only the in-frame ones, with some missing. Here the sample spans 100,000 to 150,000 clones, about 85% being singletons. Sequencing input: PBMCs. All receptors come from a young man in good health and CMV-seropositive. The CDR3 runs from the conserved cysteine through the conserved F or W. D genes are given only for firm matches. Clone size is not always given. Where it is, it says once, few, many or a class for expanded clones.

TRBJ1-2 few TRBV6-5 - CASTPGGRAHGYTF TGTGCCAGCACCCCTGGCGGCAGGGCCCATGGCTACACCTTC
TRBJ2-1 - TRBV7-8 TRBD2 CASIQRGTSGDNEQFF TGTGCCAGCATCCAGAGAGGGACTAGCGGGGACAATGAGCAGTTCTTC
TRBJ1-1 - TRBV19 - CASRRGEKMNTEAFF TGTGCCAGTCGCAGGGGCGAAAAAATGAACACTGAAGCTTTCTTT
TRBJ1-1 - TRBV13 - CASSYSGAQAFF TGTGCCAGCAGCTACTCCGGAGCTCAAGCTTTCTTT
TRBJ1-1 - TRBV7-2 - CASSLLSGVGTEAFF TGTGCCAGCAGCTTATTATCCGGGGTAGGCACTGAAGCTTTCTTT
TRBJ1-1 once TRBV5-4 - CASSPSGTIGTEAFF TGTGCCAGCAGCCCAAGCGGGACAATAGGTACTGAAGCTTTCTTT
TRBJ1-2 - TRBV6-1 - CASSYRANYGYTF TGTGCCAGCAGCTACAGGGCTAACTATGGCTACACCTTC
TRBJ2-6 - TRBV9 TRBD1 CASSVRDRVSGANVLTF TGTGCCAGCAGCGTACGGGACAGGGTTTCTGGGGCCAACGTCCTGACTTTC
TRBJ1-1 - TRBV5-1 TRBD1 CASSLERVRDRVLGTEAFF TGCGCCAGCAGCTTGGAAAGGGTCCGGGACAGGGTACTGGGCACTGAAGCTTTCTTT
TRBJ1-2 - TRBV7-9 - CSSSLAQTGLGYTF TGTTCCAGCAGCTTAGCGCAAACAGGGCTTGGCTACACCTTC
TRBJ2-1 once TRBV6-5 TRBD1 CASSFPGQGSNEQFF TGTGCCAGCAGTTTCCCGGGACAGGGTTCGAATGAGCAGTTCTTC
TRBJ1-1 - TRBV5-1 - CASRNEEGTYTEAFF TGCGCCAGCCGTAACGAGGAGGGGACCTACACTGAAGCTTTCTTT
TRBJ2-1 - TRBV7-2 - CASSLQHGEPSNEQFF TGTGCCAGCAGCTTGCAACATGGGGAGCCTTCTAATGAGCAGTTCTTC
TRBJ2-5 few TRBV12-5 - CASGLGSSETQYF TGTGCTAGTGGTTTGGGTTCCTCGGAGACCCAGTACTTC
TRBJ2-2 - TRBV19 TRBD1 CASSTQGTRTGGLFF TGTGCCAGTAGTACCCAAGGGACTAGGACAGGGGGGCTGTTTTTT
TRBJ2-1 few TRBV5-1 TRBD1 CASSRGQGGEQFF TGCGCCAGCAGTCGAGGACAGGGGGGTGAGCAGTTCTTC
TRBJ2-2 - TRBV4-3 - CASSQEGTPLELFF TGCGCCAGCAGCCAAGAAGGGACACCTTTGGAGCTGTTTTTT
TRBJ2-1 - TRBV6-6 TRBD2 CASSYSSGEIYNEQFF TGTGCCAGCAGTTACTCTAGCGGGGAGATCTACAATGAGCAGTTCTTC
TRBJ2-1 - TRBV20-1 - CSARRYNEQFF TGCAGTGCTAGACGGTACAATGAGCAGTTCTTC
TRBJ2-5 once TRBV5-6 - CASRSYRQETQYF TGTGCCAGCAGGTCTTACAGGCAAGAGACCCAGTACTTC
TRBJ1-1 - TRBV18 TRBD1 CASSPATGSNTEAFF TGTGCCAGCTCACCCGCGACAGGGTCAAACACTGAAGCTTTCTTT
TRBJ1-3 - TRBV7-2 - CASSRLSGYSGNTIYF TGTGCCAGCAGCCGTTTATCAGGGTACTCTGGAAACACCATATATTTT
TRBJ1-4 few TRBV11-1 TRBD1 CASSRDRLNEKLFF TGTGCCAGCAGCCGGGACAGACTTAATGAAAAACTGTTTTTT
TRBJ1-2 - TRBV9 - CASSAGFENGYTF TGTGCCAGCAGCGCAGGGTTTGAAAACGGCTACACCTTC
TRBJ2-2 - TRBV7-2 - CASSLVLVGGELFF TGTGCCAGCAGCTTAGTTTTGGTCGGCGGGGAGCTGTTTTTT
TRBJ1-2 - TRBV6-1 - CASSTQRSLGYTF TGTGCCAGCAGTACCCAACGGTCTCTTGGCTACACCTTC
TRBJ2-1 - TRBV18 TRBD2 CASSQAGGSYNEQFF TGTGCCAGCTCACAAGCGGGGGGCTCCTACAATGAGCAGTTCTTC
TRBJ1-4 - TRBV9 - CASSPRLGEGGETNEKLFF TGTGCCAGCAGCCCCCGTTTGGGGGAGGGGGGCGAGACTAATGAAAAACTGTTTTTT
TRBJ1-5 - TRBV7-9 - CASSPQTGQPQHF TGTGCCAGCAGCCCGCAGACAGGACAGCCCCAGCATTTT
TRBJ1-1 once TRBV6-5 TRBD1 CASRPHRGNTEAFF TGTGCCAGCAGACCCCACAGGGGAAACACTGAAGCTTTCTTT
TRBJ1-6 - TRBV12-5 TRBD1 CASVRTGENSPLHF TGTGCTAGTGTACGGACAGGGGAAAATTCACCCCTCCACTTT
TRBJ2-2 once TRBV29-1 - CSVVNWTGELFF TGCAGCGTTGTGAACTGGACCGGGGAGCTGTTTTTT
TRBJ2-1 few TRBV5-4 - CASSFFVGSNEQFF TGTGCCAGCAGCTTCTTCGTCGGGTCAAATGAGCAGTTCTTC
TRBJ2-2 - TRBV6-1 TRBD1 CASSEGQGLSGELFF TGTGCCAGCAGCGAGGGACAGGGTCTCAGCGGGGAGCTGTTTTTT
TRBJ2-1 - TRBV11-2 TRBD2 CASSLPGLVPNEQFF TGTGCCAGCAGCTTACCAGGACTAGTTCCTAATGAGCAGTTCTTC
TRBJ1-1 - TRBV15 - CAIASGMNTEAFF TGTGCCATCGCGAGCGGGATGAACACTGAAGCTTTCTTT
TRBJ1-2 - TRBV29-1 TRBD1 CSAPTGDYGYTF TGCAGCGCCCCCACAGGGGACTATGGCTACACCTTC
TRBJ2-2 - TRBV7-6 TRBD2 CASSLSGTPNTGELFF TGTGCCAGCAGCTTAAGCGGGACTCCGAACACCGGGGAGCTGTTTTTT
TRBJ1-1 - TRBV5-1 TRBD1 CASSSSLGQDTEAFF TGCGCCAGCAGCTCATCACTCGGACAGGACACTGAAGCTTTCTTT
TRBJ2-7 - TRBV9 TRBD2 CASSPGTSGSYEQYF TGTGCCAGCAGCCCCGGGACTAGCGGATCCTACGAGCAGTACTTC
TRBJ1-2 - TRBV4-1 TRBD1 CASSQGQSLYGYTF TGCGCCAGCAGCCAGGGACAGTCCCTCTATGGCTACACCTTC
TRBJ2-2 few TRBV19 - CASSIERQTSGELFF TGTGCCAGTAGTATAGAGAGGCAGACCAGTGGGGAGCTGTTTTTT
TRBJ2-5 few TRBV9 - CASSVSPLVNQETQYF TGTGCCAGCAGCGTAAGCCCTCTCGTTAACCAAGAGACCCAGTACTTC
TRBJ2-3 few TRBV7-8 TRBD2 CASSLAETSGDHTQYF TGTGCCAGCAGCTTAGCGGAGACTAGCGGGGACCATACGCAGTATTTT
TRBJ1-4 - TRBV18 TRBD1 CASSPLTGGFEKLFF TGTGCCAGCTCACCACTGACAGGGGGCTTTGAAAAACTGTTTTTT
TRBJ2-5 - TRBV5-4 - CASSPTREQETQYF TGTGCCAGCAGCCCAACTAGGGAACAAGAGACCCAGTACTTC
TRBJ1-1 - TRBV19 TRBD1 CASSPRTGVNTEAFF TGTGCCAGTAGTCCCCGGACAGGGGTAAACACTGAAGCTTTCTTT
TRBJ2-6 - TRBV19 - CASSHHTGSSGANVLTF TGTGCCAGTTCCCACCACACAGGGAGCTCTGGGGCCAACGTCCTGACTTTC
TRBJ2-1 - TRBV4-3 TRBD2 CASSQEGGRTDNEQFF TGCGCCAGCAGCCAAGAAGGCGGGAGGACCGACAATGAGCAGTTCTTC
TRBJ1-2 - TRBV2 - CASSDRGSWGYTF TGTGCCAGCAGTGATCGGGGGTCCTGGGGCTACACCTTC
TRBJ2-2 - TRBV5-1 TRBD1 CASSLARDRGGGELFF TGCGCCAGCAGCTTGGCCCGGGACAGGGGAGGCGGGGAGCTGTTTTTT
TRBJ2-2 - TRBV9 - CASSVDWGHGELFF TGTGCCAGCAGCGTAGATTGGGGGCACGGGGAGCTGTTTTTT
TRBJ2-7 - TRBV4-3 - CASSQDEYRYEQYF TGCGCCAGCAGCCAAGATGAGTATCGCTACGAGCAGTACTTC